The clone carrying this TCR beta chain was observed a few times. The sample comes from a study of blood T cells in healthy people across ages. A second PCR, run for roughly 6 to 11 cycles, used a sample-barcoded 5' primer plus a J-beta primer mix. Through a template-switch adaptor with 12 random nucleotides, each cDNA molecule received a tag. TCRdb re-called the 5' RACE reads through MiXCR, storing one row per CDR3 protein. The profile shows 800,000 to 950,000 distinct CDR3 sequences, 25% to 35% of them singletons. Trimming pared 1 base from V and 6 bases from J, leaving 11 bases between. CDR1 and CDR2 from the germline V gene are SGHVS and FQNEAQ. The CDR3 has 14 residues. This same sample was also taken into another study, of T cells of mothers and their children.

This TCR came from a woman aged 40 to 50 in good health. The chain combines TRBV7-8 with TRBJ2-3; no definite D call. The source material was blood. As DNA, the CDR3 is TGTGCCAGCAGCTTAGATAAGGGCGTGGATACGCAGTATTTT. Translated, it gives CASSLDKGVDTQYF. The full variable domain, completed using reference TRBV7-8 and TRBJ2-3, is GAGVSQSPRYKVAKRGQDVALRCDPISGHVSLFWYQQALGQGPEFLTYFQNEAQLDKSGLPSDRFFAERPEGSVSTLKIQRTQQEDSAVYLCASSLDKGVDTQYFGPGTRLTVL.